This TCR beta chain was documented in a study of blood T cell repertoires in COVID-19. About the study: COVID-19 samples from acute and convalescent phases originated in the United States, Italy and Spain. T cells, B-cell-depleted T cells, or PBMCs supplied cDNA or gDNA.

Original data processing: Reference gene primer amplification gave estimated nucleated cell counts. Using immunoSEQ multiplex PCR, the repertoire was profiled, and TCRdb retains in-frame clones only, with some absent. V, J and clone size were drawn from that table, and D and trimming were deduced from the DNA. The sample has 100,000 to 150,000 clones, 81% seen once. This clone was seen a handful of times. This CDR3 is 15 amino acids long. V was cut by 2 bases and J by 2 bases, with 9 bases left in between. From germline, CDR1 is SNHLY and CDR2 FYNNEI. The chain joins TRBV2 to TRBJ2-2; possibly TRBD2 for D (6 bases). This sequence was found in a man younger than 40 with COVID-19, enrolled during active disease. The sample comprised peripheral blood. CDR3 DNA sequence: TGTGCCAGCAGTGAAACTAGCCTAAACACCGGGGAGCTGTTTTTT. This encodes CASSETSLNTGELFF.